This T cell receptor beta chain was found in a study of CD8+ T cells in alopecia areata. Findings and limits, study-wide: Many of the expanded lesional clones endured in scalp and blood while on tofacitinib. With just one nonresponder, it is still uncertain whether baseline CD8+ expansion relates to response.

Sequencing used cDNA as its template, made by extracting RNA and reverse transcribing it. Generated by immunoSEQ multiplex PCR, the TCRdb table keeps only in-frame clones and is missing some. The top ten clones hold around 0.48% of a sample with a few hundred thousand clones, under 40% of them seen once. As for treatment: oral pan-JAK inhibitor, 5-10 mg twice daily. Peripheral blood and lesional scalp punch biopsies were taken from alopecia areata patients. Sorting separated CD4+ and CD8+ T cells out of PBMCs. This CDR3 is 14 amino acids long. The germline V and J ends were trimmed by 6 bases and 0 bases, with 8 bases remaining between them. CDR1 is SNHLY and CDR2 is FYNNEI in the germline V gene. About this clone: Its antigen is unidentified.

This receptor was obtained from a human donor with alopecia areata. The material sequenced was CD4+ T cells sorted from blood, taken at roughly week 30, from a patient treated with tofacitinib. J is TRBJ2-2 and V is TRBV2; D gene uncertain. The CDR3 DNA reads as TGTGCCAGCAGAGATGACTCGAACACCGGGGAGCTGTTTTTT. This translates into CASRDDSNTGELFF.